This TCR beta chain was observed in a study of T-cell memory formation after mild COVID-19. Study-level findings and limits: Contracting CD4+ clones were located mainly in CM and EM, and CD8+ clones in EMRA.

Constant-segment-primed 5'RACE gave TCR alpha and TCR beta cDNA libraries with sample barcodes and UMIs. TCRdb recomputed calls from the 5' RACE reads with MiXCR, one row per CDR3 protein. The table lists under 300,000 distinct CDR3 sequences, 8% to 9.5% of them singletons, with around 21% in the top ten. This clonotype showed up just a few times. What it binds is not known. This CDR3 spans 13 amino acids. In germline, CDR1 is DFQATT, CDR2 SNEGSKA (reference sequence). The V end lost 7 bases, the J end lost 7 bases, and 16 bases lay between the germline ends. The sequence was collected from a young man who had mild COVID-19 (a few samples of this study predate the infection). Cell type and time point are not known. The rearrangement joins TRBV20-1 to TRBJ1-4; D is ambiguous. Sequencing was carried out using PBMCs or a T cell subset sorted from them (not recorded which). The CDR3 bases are TGCAGTGTCCCGTCGGCAGGAGCTGAAAAACTGTTTTTT. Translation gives CSVPSAGAEKLFF.